The clone carrying this TCR beta chain has just a few counts. V was clipped by 6 bases and J by 7 bases; unmatched bases: 10. The CDR3 length is 15 residues. Germline CDR1 MNHEY, CDR2 SVGAGI. The investigators reverse transcribed all of the isolated RNA, so they sequenced expressed TCRB transcripts. Here immunoSEQ multiplex PCR was the method, and the copy in TCRdb shows in-frame clones only, minus some. This table holds some 99,000 clones, roughly 40% found once. The sample originates from a study of beta chain features in type 1 diabetes. Overall study: Healthy donors and patients showed comparable age, gender and cell yields.

This clonotype was obtained from a woman aged 18-29 years in good health. The sequenced material came from stem cell memory CD4+ T cells from blood. This chain joins TRBV6-5 and TRBJ2-7; TRBD2 agrees at 12 bases. This CDR3 is CASRYLAGGPREQYF. CDR3 in DNA: TGTGCCAGCAGATATCTAGCGGGAGGGCCGAGGGAGCAGTACTTC.